This T cell receptor (beta chain) was profiled in a study of cytotoxic CD8 clonotypes in ibrutinib-treated CLL. Assay: immunoSEQ multiplex PCR; the TCRdb copy retains only in-frame clones and omits some. The repertoire has 150,000 or so clones, more than 75% of them found once; the top ten carry roughly 4.7%. The source material was PBMCs, sampled after 24 months of ibrutinib treatment. The clonotype originates from a human donor with chronic lymphocytic leukemia.

CDR3 coding DNA: TGTGCCAGCAGCCAGGGGGGTAGTCGGGCAGATACGCAGTATTTT. It specifies CASSQGGSRADTQYF. The J gene is TRBJ2-3, the V gene TRBV5-4; a weak D match, TRBD1 (7 bases). The CDR3 runs to 15 residues. Trimming left V 4 bases short and J 4 bases short, with 16 bases between. Looked up from germline, CDR1 is SGHNT and CDR2 is YYREEE (reference sequence).